This TCR beta chain is drawn from a study of T cell responses to AZD1222 COVID-19 vaccine. Study as a whole: Whether given at about 4 or about 12 weeks, second doses were pooled.

Produced via immunoSEQ multiplex PCR; TCRdb's table is partial and in-frame only. The table includes 93,000 or so clones, 91% detected once. The CDR3 totals 15 residues. Germline V gene sequence: CDR1 SGHRS, CDR2 YFSETQ. Between the trimmed V and J ends, which lost 3 bases and 5 bases, there was a span of 15 bases. General study findings and limits: Donors were largely white British and mainly female; clonal diversity was possibly underestimated.

Worth noting for this clone: Its cognate antigen is unknown.

The sequenced sample was peripheral blood, obtained on day 0 of AZD1222 vaccination. The origin of this receptor is an adult in good health. This chain links TRBV5-1 with TRBJ2-1, with TRBD1 as a possible D gene (5 bases). CDR3 sequence: CASSSIPQGNNEQFF. The CDR3 nucleotides are TGCGCCAGCAGCTCCATTCCCCAGGGAAACAATGAGCAGTTCTTC. Filled out from reference TRBV5-1 and TRBJ2-1, the complete variable domain reads KAGVTQTPRYLIKTRGQQVTLSCSPISGHRSVSWYQQTPGQGLQFLFEYFSETQRNKGNFPGRFSGRQFSNSRSEMNVSTLELGDSALYLCASSSIPQGNNEQFFGPGTRLTVL.